This record covers a single T cell receptor (beta chain). The data were obtained in a study of regulatory T cells in long-lasting Graves disease. Arm-PCR of CDR3 regions and iRepertoire HTBI primers were the basis on which TCR beta libraries were built. TCRdb re-derived calls from the multiplex PCR reads in MiXCR, one entry per CDR3 protein. The sample contains 500,000 or so distinct CDR3 sequences, 15% to 20% of which appear only once. Regarding time point: newly diagnosed GD, antithyroid drugs for less than 3 months. RNA isolated from PBMCs was used to make the TCR library. American Thyroid Association guidelines defined how Graves' disease was diagnosed. The same sample was also used in a study of T cells in Graves' hyperthyroidism and ophthalmopathy.

Sequencing used peripheral blood mononuclear cells (PBMCs), obtained at new diagnosis, from a patient treated with antithyroid drugs. This clonotype originated in a middle-aged man with Graves disease.

CDR3 sequence: CASRVGDRGSDTQYF. In DNA, the CDR3 is TGTGCCAGCAGGGTCGGGGACAGGGGATCAGATACGCAGTATTTT. This rearrangement joins TRBV6-2 or TRBV6-3 to TRBJ2-3; 10 bases line up with TRBD1. Germline loops: CDR1 MNHEY, CDR2 SVGEGT. This CDR3 spans 15 amino acids. V lost 6 bases to trimming and J lost 4 bases; unmatched junction nucleotides: 7.